This T cell receptor beta chain was retrieved from a study of cytomegalovirus exposure and HLA in healthy donors. Study-wide background: Of the donors genotyped, some 400 in all, 65% to 90% fell in the Caucasian-associated ancestry cluster. Regarding the study as a whole: Common viral pathogens were later found to be apparently linked to several of the most significant clusters. The authors reported that TCR beta sequences could predict HLA-A and HLA-B alleles. These predictions were accurate for most subjects in the first cohort.

A multiplex PCR was run with 60 Vbeta primers and 13 Jbeta primers. Profiling relied on immunoSEQ multiplex PCR, and the TCRdb table lists in-frame clones only, not all of them. This sample's table reports about 170,000 clones. Of note for this clone: Its antigen is not known.

CDR1 MNHEY and CDR2 SMNVEV come from the germline V gene (reference sequence). Trimming cost V 3 bases and J 2 bases, with 18 bases left between them. The CDR3 has 17 amino acids. This chain joins TRBV27 and TRBJ2-3, with D unresolved. The source of this sequence is a woman aged 18-30 years in good health and CMV-seropositive. Sequenced material: PBMCs. CDR3 nucleotide sequence: TGTGCCAGCAGTTTTCGTTTCGCGAATACCCCCACAGATACGCAGTATTTT. Protein: CASSFRFANTPTDTQYF.